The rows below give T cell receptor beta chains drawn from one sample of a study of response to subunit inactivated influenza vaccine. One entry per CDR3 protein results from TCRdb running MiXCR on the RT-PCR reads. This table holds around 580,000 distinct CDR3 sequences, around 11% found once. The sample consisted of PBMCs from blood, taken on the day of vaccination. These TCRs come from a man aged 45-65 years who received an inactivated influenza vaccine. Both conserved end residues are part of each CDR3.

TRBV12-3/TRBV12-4 CASYLAGGLLGNEQFF
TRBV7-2 CASSLAIQGSNEQFF
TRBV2 CASSGSGRNQPQHF
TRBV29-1 CSVVPQGRNIETQYF
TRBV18 CASSPRRYEAFF
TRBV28 CASSPGQVNNEQFF
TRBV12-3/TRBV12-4 CASSLGDRGDF
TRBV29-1 CSVEESGKEQFF
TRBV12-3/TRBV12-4 CASGTGAYEQYF
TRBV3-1 CASSQGGGGTGASTDTQYF